A single sample gave rise to the 17 T cell receptor beta chains below, sequenced in a study of T cell repertoires in cytomegalovirus infection. TCRdb re-derived calls from the reads in MiXCR, one entry per CDR3 protein. The sample contains around 74,000 distinct CDR3 sequences, about 4% of which appear only once. Sequencing input: PBMCs. The receptor set was obtained from a human donor in good health (CMV status not recorded). Some clones in this sample may be carry-over from other donors' samples.

This chain joins TRBV11-2 and TRBJ2-7, with TRBD2 as a possible D gene (6 bases). V was clipped by 5 bases and J by 9 bases, with 20 bases between them. This CDR3 region has 14 residues. The germline CDR1 and CDR2 sequences are SGHAT and FQNNGV. CDR3 DNA: TGTGCCAGCAGCCGCGACTATAGCGGAGACGGGCAGTACTTC. Translation gives CASSRDYSGDGQYF.

This clonotype was detected many times. This chain connects TRBV9 to TRBJ1-6; a possible D gene is TRBD1 (6 bases). With 4 bases removed from V and 5 bases from J, the gap between germline ends came to 22 bases. The CDR3 totals 18 residues. From germline, CDR1 is SGDLS and CDR2 YYNGEE. In DNA form, the CDR3 reads TGTGCCAGCAGCCCGAGAGGGGGGGGAGAGGTCCATAATTCACCCCTCCACTTT. It encodes CASSPRGGGEVHNSPLHF.

In this sample, this clonotype turned up many times. The rearrangement uses TRBV6-2 or TRBV6-3 and TRBJ2-2, with TRBD1 matching over 9 bases. CDR1 and CDR2 (germline): MNHEY, SVGEGT. Trimming took 10 bases from V and 6 from J; bases not matched to a gene: 9. The length of the CDR3 is 14 residues. CDR3 sequence (DNA): TGTGCCACTCGGGACAGGGTAGTCGCCGGGGAGCTGTTTTTT. As protein: CATRDRVVAGELFF.

The chain joins TRBV6-5 to TRBJ1-2, with TRBD1 matching 7 bases. This CDR3 is 12 amino acids long. Losses at the gene ends were 5 bases for V and 7 bases for J; bases not matched to a gene: 4. The V gene's germline CDR1 is MNHEY and CDR2 SVGAGI. The CDR3 region is CASSGQETGYTF. CDR3 in DNA: TGTGCCAGCAGTGGACAGGAGACTGGCTACACCTTC.

In its sample, this clonotype was seen many times. This chain uses TRBV6-2 or TRBV6-3 with TRBJ2-6, with a weak D call TRBD1 (5 bases). V lost 2 bases to trimming and J lost 0 bases, with 23 bases between them. CDR1 is MNHEY, CDR2 SVGEGT, per germline. CDR3 size: 21 residues. CDR3 protein: CASSYQLKEQVPPSGANVLTF. CDR3 bases: TGTGCCAGCAGTTACCAGCTAAAGGAACAGGTCCCTCCCTCTGGGGCCAACGTCCTGACTTTC.

This clonotype has a count of ten or more. The V and J genes are TRBV24-1 and TRBJ2-1, with TRBD2 matching 12 bases. The J segment lost 5 bases and the V segment lost 3 bases, leaving 4 bases of the junction unmatched. This CDR3 has 16 residues. Germline-derived CDR1 and CDR2 are KGHDR and SFDVKD. The DNA for the CDR3 is TGTGCCACCAGTGATCTAGCGGGGGGGCAGGACAATGAGCAGTTCTTC. Encoded protein: CATSDLAGGQDNEQFF.

At least ten counts were recorded for this clonotype. J is TRBJ1-1 and V is TRBV20-1, with D possibly TRBD1 on 5 matching bases. Germline V gene data show CDR1 as DFQATT and CDR2 as SNEGSKA (reference sequence). Trimming pared 5 bases from V and 1 base from J, leaving 8 bases between. The CDR3 totals 12 residues. CDR3 sequence reads: CSAGDGNTEAFF. The CDR3 DNA sequence: TGCAGTGCTGGGGACGGGAACACTGAAGCTTTCTTT.

This clonotype has ten or more counts. The chain links TRBV28 to TRBJ2-5, with unresolved D. Trimming took 3 bases from V and 5 from J, leaving 10 bases between them. CDR3 size: 13 residues. CDR1 is MDHEN, CDR2 SYDVKM, per germline. The CDR3 loop reads CASSFSRWETQYF. The CDR3 region has the DNA TGTGCCAGCAGTTTTTCCAGGTGGGAGACCCAGTACTTC. Complete variable domain (other parts from reference TRBV28 and TRBJ2-5): DVKVTQSSRYLVKRTGEKVFLECVQDMDHENMFWYRQDPGLGLRLIYFSYDVKMKEKGDIPEGYSVSREKKERFSLILESASTNQTSMYLCASSFSRWETQYFGPGTRLLVL.

In its sample, this clonotype was seen many times. This chain joins TRBV28 and TRBJ2-3; TRBD2 aligns across 10 bases. V lost 2 bases and J lost 4; bases outside the gene matches: 3. Per germline, CDR1 MDHEN and CDR2 SYDVKM. The CDR3 consists of 15 residues. CDR3 protein: CASSLALAGADTQYF. The CDR3 region has the DNA TGTGCCAGCAGTTTAGCCCTAGCGGGAGCAGATACGCAGTATTTT.

This clonotype was detected ten times or more. The chain couples TRBV7-2 to TRBJ2-1; 10 bases are a match to TRBD2. The junction had 11 bases not matched to a gene; V was cut back by 3 bases and J by 9 bases. The CDR3 loop spans 16 amino acids. Germline V gives CDR1 SGHTA, CDR2 FQGNSA. CDR3 coding DNA: TGTGCCAGCAGCTTTTTACTAGCGGGGAACGAGGTTGAGCAGTTCTTC. It encodes CASSFLLAGNEVEQFF.

This clonotype occurred many times. This chain joins TRBV28 and TRBJ2-5; the D gene could be TRBD1 or TRBD2 (7 bases each). The CDR3 has 15 amino acids. Trimming removed 3 bases at V and 3 bases at J, with 14 bases between. Germline loops: CDR1 MDHEN, CDR2 SYDVKM. The CDR3 DNA reads TGTGCCAGCAGTTTTAGGCGGGGGACAGAAGAGACCCAGTACTTC. It yields the protein CASSFRRGTEETQYF.

This clonotype was counted ten times or more. V and J are TRBV7-2 and TRBJ1-1; D is perhaps TRBD1 (5 bases). Germline values: CDR1 SGHTA, CDR2 FQGNSA. V lost 5 bases and J lost 5, with 12 bases in between. CDR3 length: 13 residues. The CDR3: CASSPRRGTEAFF. CDR3 DNA sequence: TGTGCCAGCAGCCCCCGCCGGGGGACTGAAGCTTTCTTT.

This chain joins TRBV11-2 and TRBJ2-3, with a weak D call TRBD2 (6 bases). V lost 8 bases and J lost 0, with 15 bases in between. The CDR3 consists of 15 residues. CDR1 and CDR2 from the germline V gene are SGHAT and FQNNGV. Here the CDR3 reads CASFPLGGSTDTQYF. The DNA for the CDR3 is TGTGCCAGCTTTCCTTTGGGGGGTAGCACAGATACGCAGTATTTT.

This clonotype was detected ten times or more. The V and J genes are TRBV9 and TRBJ2-5; 12 nucleotides line up with TRBD2. With 2 bases clipped from V and 4 bases from J, the junction kept 24 bases outside the gene matches. Germline CDR1 is SGDLS and CDR2 is YYNGEE. CDR3 length equals 22 residues. The CDR3 loop reads CASSVLPPVRLAGALRTETQYF. For the CDR3, the DNA is TGTGCCAGCAGCGTCCTACCCCCGGTGAGACTAGCGGGGGCGCTGAGAACAGAGACCCAGTACTTC.

This chain links TRBV20-1 with TRBJ1-2; 9 bases agree with TRBD1. Trimming at V came to 6 bases and at J to 4 bases, leaving 9 bases not matched to a gene. Germline V lookup: CDR1 DFQATT, CDR2 SNEGSKA (reference sequence). The CDR3 has 14 residues. Here the CDR3 DNA reads TGCAGTGCCCGGACAGGGGCCACCCCCTATGGCTACACCTTC. Translation gives CSARTGATPYGYTF.

This clonotype was recorded at least ten times. The chain couples TRBV7-8 to TRBJ2-7; no firm D call. Between the trimmed V and J ends, which lost 8 bases and 1 base, there was a span of 9 bases. Germline V CDR1 and CDR2: SGHVS, FQNEAQ. There are 12 residues in the CDR3. The CDR3 DNA reads TGTGCCAGCTCAGGCCGATCCTACGAGCAGTACTTC. Protein product: CASSGRSYEQYF.

Ten or more counts support this clonotype. This chain connects TRBV20-1 to TRBJ1-5; 7 nucleotides agree with TRBD1. The length of the CDR3 is 14 residues. Germline V gene sequence: CDR1 DFQATT, CDR2 SNEGSKA (reference sequence). V lost 5 bases and J lost 5; bases outside the gene matches: 9. CDR3 sequence (DNA): TGCAGTGCTTCCGACAGGGTGAGACATCAGCCCCAGCATTTT. It translates to CSASDRVRHQPQHF.